The 32 T cell receptor beta chains below all came from one sample that was sequenced in a study of shared clonotypes between healthy human individuals (dated by TCRdb to 2019 to 2021). Preparation of the library involved the immunoSEQ multiplex PCR assay. TCRdb carries this immuneACCESS record with in-frame sequences only. Its versions omit some clonotypes, under half of them owing to an unresolved V gene in the studies checked, with the rest unexplained. Across this sample there are some 1.4 million clones, with 96% seen only once. The ten largest clones represent about 1.2% of the sample. What was sequenced was naive CD4+ T cells sorted from blood. Reading the label with the study, this specimen's cell subset or site is: CD45RA+ positively selected. Source of these receptors: a man younger than 45 in good health.

The rearrangement links TRBV11-2 to TRBJ2-1, with TRBD2 matching over 13 bases. Germline CDR1 SGHAT, CDR2 FQNNGV. The CDR3 totals 17 residues. V lost 1 base and J lost 6; bases outside the gene matches: 6. This CDR3 is CASSLAGTSGIPNEQFF. Here the CDR3 DNA reads TGTGCCAGCAGCTTAGCCGGGACTAGCGGGATACCCAATGAGCAGTTCTTC.

This chain uses TRBV9 with TRBJ2-3; a weak D match, TRBD1 (7 bases). The CDR3 extends over 14 amino acids. The germline V gene has CDR1 SGDLS and CDR2 YYNGEE. Trimming pared 0 bases from V and 6 bases from J, leaving 11 bases between. The chain's CDR3 is CASSVVAGGDTQYF. CDR3 sequence (DNA): TGTGCCAGCAGCGTAGTGGCAGGGGGGGATACGCAGTATTTT.

The chain uses TRBV5-5 and TRBJ2-5, with 8 bases fitting TRBD1. V was clipped by 0 bases and J by 5 bases; unmatched bases: 9. The CDR3 runs 16 residues. Germline lookup yields CDR1 SGHKS and CDR2 YYEKEE (reference sequence). For the CDR3, the DNA is TGTGCCAGCAGCTTGGCCCCCCGGACAGGGAAGGAGACCCAGTACTTC. Translation: CASSLAPRTGKETQYF. The full variable domain, completed using reference TRBV5-5 and TRBJ2-5, is DAGVTQSPTHLIKTRGQQVTLRCSPISGHKSVSWYQQVLGQGPQFIFQYYEKEERGRGNFPDRFSARQFPNYSSELNVNALLLGDSALYLCASSLAPRTGKETQYFGPGTRLLVL.

The gene calls are TRBV11-2 and TRBJ2-1; weak D call: TRBD2 (6 bases). The CDR3 contains 14 residues. Trimming pared 3 bases from V and 5 bases from J, leaving 11 bases between. Germline assignment: CDR1 SGHAT and CDR2 FQNNGV. This chain's CDR3 is CASSLTSQNNEQFF. The CDR3 DNA sequence: TGTGCCAGCAGCTTGACTAGTCAGAACAATGAGCAGTTCTTC.

The chain couples TRBV2 to TRBJ2-5, with D possibly matching TRBD2 (5 bases). Germline CDR1 and CDR2: SNHLY and FYNNEI. Trimming removed 2 bases from V and 5 bases from J, with 9 bases in between. The length of the CDR3 is 13 residues. The CDR3 region has the DNA TGTGCCAGCAGTGAAAACGGGATCGAGACCCAGTACTTC. Protein: CASSENGIETQYF.

Turning to this clone: At the DNA level, this CDR3 is encoded by other sequences in the same sample as well. V usage is TRBV7-9 and J usage is TRBJ1-4; 9 positions match TRBD1. V trimming: 3 bases; J trimming: 6 bases; junction bases outside the gene matches: 2. The CDR3 is 14 residues long. Germline V gene lookup returns CDR1 SEHNR and CDR2 FQNEAQ (reference sequence). The CDR3 here is CASSLGQGDEKLFF. DNA for the CDR3: TGTGCCAGCAGCTTGGGACAGGGAGATGAAAAACTGTTTTTT.

The genes are TRBV5-1 and TRBJ2-7; the match to TRBD2 covers 8 bases. There are 15 residues in the CDR3. Trimming at V came to 0 bases and at J to 2 bases, leaving 4 bases not matched to a gene. CDR1 and CDR2 from the germline V gene are SGHRS and YFSETQ. The CDR3 is CASSLGGRKPYEQYF. In DNA form, the CDR3 reads TGCGCCAGCAGCTTGGGCGGGAGGAAGCCCTACGAGCAGTACTTC.

The chain couples TRBV15 to TRBJ2-1; 7 bases are shared with TRBD1. The trim removed 0 bases at V and 2 bases at J, leaving 4 bases unmatched. Germline assignment: CDR1 LNHNV and CDR2 YYDKDF (reference sequence). The CDR3 is 16 residues long. CDR3 amino acids: CATSREGTVTYNEQFF. Written as DNA, the CDR3 is TGTGCCACCAGCAGAGAGGGGACAGTCACCTACAATGAGCAGTTCTTC.

This chain joins TRBV4-1 and TRBJ1-2; 9 bases match TRBD1. This CDR3 has 15 amino acids. Trimming took 0 bases from V and 8 from J; bases not matched to a gene: 7. Germline CDR1 and CDR2: MGHRA and YSYEKL. CDR3 sequence: CASSQEGTGFRGYTF. CDR3 sequence (DNA): TGCGCCAGCAGCCAAGAAGGGACAGGGTTTCGCGGCTACACCTTC.

This chain links TRBV27 with TRBJ2-7, with no clear D. This CDR3 has 14 residues. V was trimmed by 3 bases and J by 2 bases, leaving 11 bases between them. Germline V gives CDR1 MNHEY, CDR2 SMNVEV (reference sequence). This CDR3 reads CASSLVGRPYEQYF. CDR3 bases: TGTGCCAGCAGTTTGGTGGGCCGCCCCTACGAGCAGTACTTC.

CDR3 region: CASSPQGGDNYGYTF. The CDR3, as DNA: TGTGCCAGCAGCCCCCAAGGGGGGGATAACTATGGCTACACCTTC. V is TRBV6-6 and J is TRBJ1-2, with D maybe TRBD1 (6 bases). The CDR3 has 15 amino acids. V was clipped by 6 bases and J by 1 base, with 15 bases between them. Germline V lookup: CDR1 MNHNY, CDR2 SVGAGI (reference sequence).

This CDR3 is CASSPLYHEQFF. The CDR3 DNA reads TGTGCCAGCAGCCCCTTATATCATGAGCAGTTCTTC. The chain is built from TRBV11-2 and TRBJ2-1; D gene ambiguous. This CDR3 has 12 residues. CDR1 and CDR2 (germline): SGHAT, FQNNGV. V gave up 5 bases and J gave up 8 bases, with 10 bases separating them. The whole variable domain, remainder taken from reference TRBV11-2 and TRBJ2-1, is EAGVAQSPRYKIIEKRQSVAFWCNPISGHATLYWYQQILGQGPKLLIQFQNNGVVDDSQLPKDRFSAERLKGVDSTLKIQPAKLEDSAVYLCASSPLYHEQFFGPGTRLTVL.

The gene calls are TRBV7-9 and TRBJ2-2, with a tentative D call TRBD1 (6 bases). V lost 1 base and J lost 6, with 15 bases in between. Per the germline V gene, CDR1 is SEHNR and CDR2 is FQNEAQ (reference sequence). This CDR3 has 16 residues. The CDR3 sequence: CASSLGVRGLPGELFF. The CDR3 DNA sequence: TGTGCCAGCAGCTTAGGGGTCAGGGGATTACCCGGGGAGCTGTTTTTT.

The genes are TRBV5-1 and TRBJ2-4; 7 nucleotides align to TRBD1. From germline, CDR1 is SGHRS and CDR2 YFSETQ. V shed 0 bases, J shed 0 bases, and the junction held 15 bases outside the gene matches. The CDR3 runs 20 residues. The CDR3 DNA sequence: TGCGCCAGCAGCTTGGCCGGGACCACAGGGGCGATTCTAGCCAAAAACATTCAGTACTTC. Residues: CASSLAGTTGAILAKNIQYF.

The V call is TRBV10-3, the J call TRBJ2-7, with D possibly TRBD2 on 7 matching bases. The CDR3 consists of 14 residues. Per germline, CDR1 ENHRY and CDR2 SYGVKD. The ends were cut back, 4 bases at V and 5 bases at J, with 15 bases in the middle. This CDR3 is CAISAGQSGDEQYF. CDR3 sequence (DNA): TGTGCCATCAGTGCCGGACAGAGCGGGGACGAGCAGTACTTC.

This sequence joins TRBV6-5 and TRBJ1-2; tentative D call: TRBD1 (5 bases). The V and J ends lost 2 bases and 4 bases respectively, with 11 bases between them. The CDR3 is 14 residues long. In germline, CDR1 is MNHEY, CDR2 SVGAGI. The CDR3 sequence: CASSYRGRSYGYTF. In nucleotides, the CDR3 is TGTGCCAGCAGTTACAGGGGACGGAGCTATGGCTACACCTTC.

A single count supports this clone. The chain joins TRBV28 to TRBJ2-1; 13 nucleotides align to TRBD2. This CDR3 has 14 residues. V lost 6 bases, J lost 10 bases, and 6 bases stayed unmatched. Germline V gives CDR1 MDHEN, CDR2 SYDVKM. The CDR3 spells CASRIGTSGTEQFF. The CDR3 coding sequence is TGTGCCAGCAGAATCGGGACTAGCGGGACAGAGCAGTTCTTC. The whole variable domain, filled in from reference TRBV28 and TRBJ2-1, reads DVKVTQSSRYLVKRTGEKVFLECVQDMDHENMFWYRQDPGLGLRLIYFSYDVKMKEKGDIPEGYSVSREKKERFSLILESASTNQTSMYLCASRIGTSGTEQFFGPGTRLTVL.

The gene calls are TRBV5-4 and TRBJ1-2; no reliable D call. The CDR3 extends over 13 amino acids. Trimming stripped 0 bases from V and 8 bases from J, with 11 bases between. The germline gives CDR1 SGHNT, CDR2 YYREEE (reference sequence). CDR3 in amino acids: CASSLALEEGYTF. The CDR3 nucleotides read TGTGCCAGCAGCTTGGCCCTAGAGGAGGGCTACACCTTC.

The J gene is TRBJ1-2, the V gene TRBV10-3; tentative D call: TRBD1 (6 bases). Germline CDR1 is ENHRY and CDR2 is SYGVKD. Trimming removed 4 bases at V and 4 bases at J, with 10 bases between. The CDR3 covers 13 residues. The chain's CDR3 is CAISGGRIYGYTF. The CDR3 DNA sequence: TGTGCCATCAGTGGGGGGCGGATCTATGGCTACACCTTC.

With regard to this clone: Other nucleotide sequences in the sample specify the same CDR3. For the CDR3, the DNA is TGTGCCAGCTCACCACGACAGGGCAACACTGAAGCTTTCTTT. Protein sequence: CASSPRQGNTEAFF. The J gene is TRBJ1-1, the V gene TRBV18; 7 nucleotides agree with TRBD1. The CDR3 totals 14 residues. J lost 2 bases, V lost 1 base, and 1 base had no gene match. CDR1 and CDR2 (germline): KGHSH, LQKENI.

For the CDR3, the DNA is TGTGCCAGCAGTGATATCTCCCCAGAGACCCAGTACTTC. Its protein product is CASSDISPETQYF. The chain has TRBV2 and TRBJ2-5; D is unclear. Trimming pared 3 bases from V and 4 bases from J, leaving 9 bases between. This CDR3 has 13 amino acids. In germline, CDR1 is SNHLY, CDR2 FYNNEI.

The CDR3 loop reads CASKTRIYGYTF. The CDR3 DNA reads as TGTGCCAGTAAAACCCGGATCTATGGCTACACCTTC. The chain links TRBV19 to TRBJ1-2; unclear D gene. The CDR3 is made up of 12 amino acids. V gave up 7 bases and J gave up 4 bases, with 10 bases separating them. Germline assignment: CDR1 LNHDA and CDR2 SQIVND (reference sequence).

The chain links TRBV7-6 to TRBJ2-7, with 7 bases that match TRBD1. The CDR3 spans 13 residues. J was trimmed by 7 bases and V by 5 bases; bases with no gene match: 8. CDR1 and CDR2 (germline): SGHVS, FNYEAQ. CDR3 coding DNA: TGTGCCAGCAGCGCGACAGGGTTGGGAGAGCAGTACTTC. Translation: CASSATGLGEQYF.

The chain couples TRBV5-4 to TRBJ1-2; a weak D match, TRBD1 (5 bases). Germline V gives CDR1 SGHNT, CDR2 YYREEE (reference sequence). CDR3 length: 14 amino acids. V lost 4 bases and J 4 bases, leaving 14 bases between the germline ends. This CDR3 reads CASSQVSGGYGYTF. The CDR3 DNA sequence: TGTGCCAGCAGCCAGGTATCGGGGGGCTATGGCTACACCTTC.

V is TRBV27 and J is TRBJ2-1; 10 nucleotides line up with TRBD2. The CDR3 length is 15 residues. The germline gives CDR1 MNHEY, CDR2 SMNVEV (reference sequence). V shed 5 bases, J shed 2 bases, and the junction held 3 bases outside the gene matches. CDR3 sequence: CASSRTSGTYNEQFF. For the CDR3, the DNA is TGTGCCAGCAGTCGGACTAGCGGTACCTACAATGAGCAGTTCTTC.

The chain links TRBV29-1 to TRBJ1-2, with D possibly being TRBD1 (6 bases). The CDR3 loop spans 13 amino acids. Germline V gene data show CDR1 as SQVTM and CDR2 as ANQGSEA. V dropped 6 bases and J dropped 8 bases, with 19 bases sitting between them. The CDR3 DNA sequence: TGCAGCGTGCCCAGAGGGGGGGCGGGAGGCTACACCTTC. Amino acids: CSVPRGGAGGYTF.

In nucleotides, the CDR3 is TGTGCCAGCAGTTACCTCGGGGGCGGCGGTGAGCAGTTCTTC. It specifies CASSYLGGGGEQFF. The V call is TRBV6-6, the J call TRBJ2-1; either TRBD1 or TRBD2 may supply D (6 bases each). Germline V gene sequence: CDR1 MNHNY, CDR2 SVGAGI (reference sequence). This CDR3 is built from 14 residues. Deletions cut 2 bases from V and 9 bases from J, with 14 bases between.

The chain is built from TRBV7-2 and TRBJ2-7; 10 bases match TRBD2. CDR3 length: 16 amino acids. The germline V gene encodes CDR1 SGHTA and CDR2 FQGNSA. With V trimmed by 5 bases and J by 1 base, 8 bases remained unmatched. Written as DNA, the CDR3 is TGTGCCAGCAGCGTAGATAGCGGGAGGAGGTCCTACGAGCAGTACTTC. It is translated as CASSVDSGRRSYEQYF.

This chain joins TRBV30 and TRBJ2-7; D unclear. Looked up from germline, CDR1 is GTSNPN and CDR2 is SVGIG (reference sequence). The V and J ends lost 4 bases and 5 bases respectively, with 21 bases between them. The CDR3 runs 15 residues. This CDR3 is CAWIPLGARAHEQYF. Written as DNA, the CDR3 is TGTGCCTGGATACCCCTGGGCGCCAGAGCCCACGAGCAGTACTTC.

The chain carries TRBV4-1 and TRBJ2-1; 10 nucleotides agree with TRBD1. After removal of 3 bases from V and 5 bases from J, the junction contained 7 bases not matched to a gene. This CDR3 spans 16 amino acids. Germline V gene data show CDR1 as MGHRA and CDR2 as YSYEKL. CDR3 sequence reads: CASSHSGTGVNNEQFF. In DNA, the CDR3 is TGCGCCAGCAGCCATAGCGGGACAGGGGTGAACAATGAGCAGTTCTTC.

The rearrangement links TRBV18 to TRBJ2-4; 9 nucleotides line up with TRBD1. Germline CDR1 reads KGHSH; CDR2 reads LQKENI. V lost 6 bases to trimming and J lost 6 bases; unmatched junction nucleotides: 3. The CDR3 covers 13 residues. For the CDR3, the DNA is TGTGCCAGCTCGACGGGACAGGGAAACATTCAGTACTTC. It is translated as CASSTGQGNIQYF.

This chain uses TRBV2 with TRBJ2-4; no firm D call. Trimming stripped 6 bases from V and 4 bases from J, with 10 bases between. CDR1 is SNHLY and CDR2 is FYNNEI in the germline V gene. The CDR3 contains 13 residues. The CDR3 DNA sequence: TGTGCCAGCAGCCCAGAGTGGAAAAACATTCAGTACTTC. It is translated as CASSPEWKNIQYF.